This T cell receptor (beta chain) was sequenced for a study of cytomegalovirus exposure and HLA in healthy donors. A multiplex PCR was run with 60 Vbeta primers and 13 Jbeta primers. The protocol was immunoSEQ multiplex PCR, while the TCRdb copy is restricted to in-frame clones and leaves out a portion. In total, the table holds roughly 76,000 clones. The CDR3 covers 16 residues. Germline assignment: CDR1 SGHVS and CDR2 FNYEAQ. J gave up 3 bases and V 5 bases, and 9 bases lay outside the gene matches. The genes are TRBV7-6 and TRBJ1-4; the match to TRBD1 covers 7 bases. This receptor was taken from a female donor in good health and CMV-seropositive. The source material was PBMCs. Here the CDR3 DNA reads TGTGCCAGCAGCCCGAAACAGGGGACATCTAATGAAAAACTGTTTTTT. Translated: CASSPKQGTSNEKLFF.